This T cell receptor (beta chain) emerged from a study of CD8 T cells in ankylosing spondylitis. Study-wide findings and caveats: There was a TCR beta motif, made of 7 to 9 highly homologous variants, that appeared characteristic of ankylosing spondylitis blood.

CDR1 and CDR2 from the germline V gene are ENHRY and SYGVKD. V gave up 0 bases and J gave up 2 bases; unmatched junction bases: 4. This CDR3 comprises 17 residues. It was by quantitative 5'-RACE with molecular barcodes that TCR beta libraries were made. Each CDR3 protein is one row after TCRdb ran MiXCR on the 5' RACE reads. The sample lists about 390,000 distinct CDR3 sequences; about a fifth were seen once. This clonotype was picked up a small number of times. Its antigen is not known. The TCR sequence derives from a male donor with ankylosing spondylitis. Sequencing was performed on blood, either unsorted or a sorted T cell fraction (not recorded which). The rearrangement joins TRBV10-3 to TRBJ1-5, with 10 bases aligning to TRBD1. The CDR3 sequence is CAISESRDRGGNQPQHF. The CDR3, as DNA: TGTGCCATCAGTGAGTCTCGGGACAGGGGCGGCAATCAGCCCCAGCATTTT.